The 24 T cell receptor beta chains given below trace back to one sample, sequenced in a study of early T cells in non-severe SARS-CoV-2 infection. TCRdb analysed the 5' RACE reads with MiXCR anew, one entry per CDR3 protein. This sample has about 94,000 distinct CDR3 sequences, with roughly an eighth found just once. The specimen sequenced was whole blood. These receptor sequences come from an adult who was a healthcare worker with PCR-confirmed SARS-CoV-2 infection or an uninfected control (not recorded which).

This clonotype was found a few times. This rearrangement joins TRBV29-1 to TRBJ2-3, with 7 bases that match TRBD1. The CDR3 is 14 residues long. The germline V gene encodes CDR1 SQVTM and CDR2 ANQGSEA. This CDR3 reads CSGSRGQFTDTQYF. CDR3 DNA sequence: TGCAGTGGTAGCAGGGGACAGTTCACAGATACGCAGTATTTT.

The sample holds many counts of this clonotype. The CDR3 protein is CASGDTYEQYF. CDR3 nucleotide sequence: TGTGCCAGCGGGGACACCTACGAGCAGTACTTC. V gene TRBV28 combines with J gene TRBJ2-7, with D tentatively TRBD1 (6 bases). Germline assignment: CDR1 MDHEN and CDR2 SYDVKM. This CDR3 spans 11 amino acids. V was trimmed by 8 bases and J by 2 bases, leaving 7 bases between them.

The chain carries TRBV9 and TRBJ1-6; D possibly corresponds to TRBD1 (5 bases). Germline CDR1 and CDR2: SGDLS and YYNGEE. V lost 0 bases and J lost 7, with 11 bases in between. The CDR3 contains 15 residues. Here the CDR3 reads CASSVDPTANSPLHF. CDR3 coding DNA: TGTGCCAGCAGCGTAGATCCGACAGCAAATTCACCCCTCCACTTT. Full variable domain (remainder filled in from reference TRBV9 and TRBJ1-6): DSGVTQTPKHLITATGQRVTLRCSPRSGDLSVYWYQQSLDQGLQFLIQYYNGEERAKGNILERFSAQQFPDLHSELNLSSLELGDSALYFCASSVDPTANSPLHFGNGTRLTVT.

This clonotype was picked up a small number of times. V usage is TRBV29-1 and J usage is TRBJ2-3, with TRBD1 identical over 11 bases. Germline V gene sequence: CDR1 SQVTM, CDR2 ANQGSEA. The CDR3 runs to 13 residues. With V trimmed by 7 bases and J by 5 bases, 5 bases remained unmatched. The CDR3 reads CSGDRGIRDTQYF. The CDR3, as DNA: TGCAGCGGGGACAGGGGGATTAGAGATACGCAGTATTTT.

This clonotype was seen at least ten times. J is TRBJ2-2 and V is TRBV20-1, with TRBD2 as a possible D gene (6 bases). This CDR3 has 13 amino acids. CDR1 and CDR2 (germline): DFQATT, SNEGSKA (reference sequence). Trimming pared 3 bases from V and 6 bases from J, leaving 11 bases between. The CDR3 DNA reads as TGCAGTGCTAGGGCAACTAGCCCCGGGGAGCTGTTTTTT. Its translation is CSARATSPGELFF.

This clonotype was observed many times. CDR3 loop: CASSVSQGYNSPLHF. CDR3 bases: TGTGCCAGCAGCGTCTCGCAGGGTTACAATTCACCCCTCCACTTT. J is TRBJ1-6 and V is TRBV7-3; D is possibly TRBD1 (5 bases). The CDR3 length is 15 residues. Looked up from germline, CDR1 is SGHTA and CDR2 is FQGTGA. V was clipped by 5 bases and J by 7 bases, with 15 bases between them. Full variable domain (rest looked up from reference TRBV7-3 and TRBJ1-6): GAGVSQTPSNKVTEKGKYVELRCDPISGHTALYWYRQSLGQGPEFLIYFQGTGAADDSGLPNDRFFAVRPEGSVSTLKIQRTERGDSAVYLCASSVSQGYNSPLHFGNGTRLTVT.

At least ten counts were recorded for this clonotype. The chain joins TRBV24-1 to TRBJ2-2; perhaps TRBD1 as D (6 bases). This CDR3 comprises 16 residues. Trimming left V 4 bases short and J 4 bases short, with 15 bases between. In germline, CDR1 is KGHDR, CDR2 SFDVKD. The CDR3 protein is CATSDYRELGTGELFF. CDR3 DNA sequence: TGTGCCACCAGTGACTACAGGGAATTGGGCACCGGGGAGCTGTTTTTT.

This clonotype showed up just once. Being one base from a much bigger clone, this may be a read error. The V and J genes are TRBV20-1 and TRBJ1-1, with 10 bases aligning to TRBD1. CDR1 and CDR2 (germline): DFQATT, SNEGSKA (reference sequence). The CDR3 covers 13 residues. The CDR3 nucleotides read TGCAGTGTTAGAGACAGGGGGCGACCTGAAGCTTTCTTT. Its protein product is CSVRDRGRPEAFF.

CDR3 coding DNA: TGTGCCAGTAGTCCCACTAGAGGGGAGCCCCAGCATTTT. Translation: CASSPTRGEPQHF. This chain connects TRBV19 to TRBJ1-5; a possible D gene is TRBD1 (5 bases). The CDR3 consists of 13 residues. The germline gives CDR1 LNHDA, CDR2 SQIVND (reference sequence). The V and J ends lost 5 bases and 8 bases respectively, with 13 bases between them.

This chain joins TRBV7-6 and TRBJ2-1; 8 bases are shared with TRBD2. J gave up 8 bases and V 4 bases, and 10 bases lay outside the gene matches. The CDR3 consists of 15 residues. Looked up from germline, CDR1 is SGHVS and CDR2 is FNYEAQ. CDR3 residues: CASSYRGGRVDEQFF. The CDR3 region has the DNA TGTGCCAGCAGCTACCGGGGGGGCAGGGTCGATGAGCAGTTCTTC.

This clonotype came up many times. V is TRBV27 and J is TRBJ2-7; 7 bases agree with TRBD1. With 4 bases clipped from V and 3 bases from J, the junction kept 9 bases outside the gene matches. This CDR3 is 15 amino acids long. Germline V gene lookup returns CDR1 MNHEY and CDR2 SMNVEV (reference sequence). CDR3 sequence (DNA): TGTGCCAGCAGTTACGGGACAGATTCATTCTACGAGCAGTACTTC. The encoded protein is CASSYGTDSFYEQYF.

Ten or more counts support this clonotype. The rearrangement uses TRBV29-1 and TRBJ2-5, with D possibly TRBD1 on 6 matching bases. The V gene's germline CDR1 is SQVTM and CDR2 ANQGSEA. The CDR3 is 12 amino acids. V dropped 6 bases and J dropped 3 bases, with 11 bases sitting between them. The CDR3, as DNA: TGCAGCGTGACAGGAGTCAAAGAGACCCAGTACTTC. Translated, it gives CSVTGVKETQYF.

A few counts support this clonotype. The chain uses TRBV19 and TRBJ2-7; D is possibly TRBD1 (6 bases). CDR1 is LNHDA and CDR2 is SQIVND in the germline V gene (reference sequence). Trimming removed 2 bases at V and 3 bases at J, with 14 bases between. The CDR3 sequence is 15 residues long. CDR3 loop: CASSITPKGHYEQYF. The CDR3 DNA is TGTGCCAGTAGTATAACACCGAAGGGACACTACGAGCAGTACTTC.

This clonotype was seen many times. The V and J genes are TRBV28 and TRBJ1-4; a weak D match, TRBD1 (6 bases). Germline assignment: CDR1 MDHEN and CDR2 SYDVKM. V was trimmed by 4 bases and J by 5 bases, leaving 14 bases between them. The CDR3 totals 15 residues. The CDR3 DNA reads TGTGCCAGCAGTTCGCACCGGGACATCAATGAAAAACTGTTTTTT. This encodes CASSSHRDINEKLFF.

This clonotype was seen many times. This chain uses TRBV6-5 with TRBJ2-7, with a weak D call TRBD1 (5 bases). CDR3 size: 14 residues. V lost 0 bases, J lost 7 bases, and 13 bases lay in between. Germline V lookup: CDR1 MNHEY, CDR2 SVGAGI. In nucleotides, the CDR3 is TGTGCCAGCAGTTACTCGACGGCTCAGGGTGAGCAGTACTTC. It encodes CASSYSTAQGEQYF.

This clonotype has a single count. The CDR3 is CSATRLAGGQEQYF. The CDR3 DNA reads TGCAGTGCTACCAGACTAGCGGGGGGGCAGGAGCAGTACTTC. The J gene is TRBJ2-7, the V gene TRBV20-1; TRBD2 aligns across 14 bases. Trimming took 4 bases from V and 7 from J; bases not matched to a gene: 6. The germline V gene has CDR1 DFQATT and CDR2 SNEGSKA (reference sequence). The CDR3 runs to 14 residues.

This clonotype was recorded a few times. The chain carries TRBV20-1 and TRBJ1-1, with a weak D call TRBD1 (5 bases). CDR3 length equals 17 residues. Trimming cost V 0 bases and J 3 bases, with 20 bases left between them. Looked up from germline, CDR1 is DFQATT and CDR2 is SNEGSKA (reference sequence). The CDR3 nucleotides read TGCAGTGCTAGAGATCCGGGGCTGAAGGGGTTGGACACTGAAGCTTTCTTT. It encodes CSARDPGLKGLDTEAFF.

In this sample, this clonotype turned up a few times. This chain uses TRBV5-1 with TRBJ1-2, with D uncertain. Germline V gene data show CDR1 as SGHRS and CDR2 as YFSETQ. Between the trimmed V and J ends, which lost 4 bases and 0 bases, there was a span of 13 bases. The CDR3 spans 15 residues. The CDR3: CASSEQGGTNYGYTF. The CDR3 nucleotides are TGCGCCAGCAGCGAGCAAGGAGGTACTAACTATGGCTACACCTTC.

V and J are TRBV6-5 and TRBJ2-3; 7 bases align to TRBD1. CDR1 is MNHEY, CDR2 SVGAGI, per germline. V lost 5 bases to trimming and J lost 4 bases; unmatched junction nucleotides: 9. The CDR3 extends over 15 amino acids. CDR3 amino acids: CASSKRTGLADTQYF. Written as DNA, the CDR3 is TGTGCCAGCAGTAAACGGACAGGTCTAGCAGATACGCAGTATTTT.

CDR3 coding DNA: TGCAGCGTTGAAGGAGGTCCGCCATTGGCTTCGGATACGCAGTATTTT. Amino acid sequence: CSVEGGPPLASDTQYF. The chain is built from TRBV29-1 and TRBJ2-3; D remains ambiguous. The CDR3 is 16 residues long. The germline gives CDR1 SQVTM, CDR2 ANQGSEA. V lost 1 base and J 6 bases, leaving 20 bases between the germline ends.

This clonotype was seen a handful of times. The V call is TRBV29-1, the J call TRBJ1-6; the D is unclear. The CDR3 spans 12 residues. Germline CDR1 and CDR2: SQVTM and ANQGSEA. Between the trimmed V and J ends, which lost 5 bases and 7 bases, there was a span of 9 bases. CDR3 nucleotides: TGCAGCGTTACCCTCGGGAATTCACCCCTCCACTTT. This gives the protein CSVTLGNSPLHF.

The chain couples TRBV28 to TRBJ2-3; D may be TRBD2 (6 bases). The CDR3 is made up of 14 amino acids. Trimming took 3 bases from V and 6 from J, leaving 13 bases between them. Germline V gene sequence: CDR1 MDHEN, CDR2 SYDVKM. In DNA form, the CDR3 reads TGTGCCAGCAGTTTCGTCGCGGGGCATGATACGCAGTATTTT. This sequence encodes CASSFVAGHDTQYF.

This clonotype has more than one count but fewer than ten. The CDR3 reads CASSSSGGASDTQYF. The CDR3, as DNA: TGCGCCAGCAGTTCGAGCGGGGGGGCGTCAGATACGCAGTATTTT. The chain carries TRBV5-1 and TRBJ2-3, with 10 bases lining up with TRBD2. The CDR3 spans 15 residues. V shed 5 bases, J shed 4 bases, and the junction held 7 bases outside the gene matches. Germline loops: CDR1 SGHRS, CDR2 YFSETQ.

This clonotype was seen repeatedly, ten times or more. This CDR3 reads CASSFEIAGARDTQYF. CDR3 sequence (DNA): TGTGCCAGCAGCTTCGAGATAGCGGGGGCCCGGGATACGCAGTATTTT. This chain uses TRBV11-2 with TRBJ2-3; 9 bases match TRBD2. The germline V gene has CDR1 SGHAT and CDR2 FQNNGV. After removal of 3 bases from V and 6 bases from J, the junction contained 10 bases not matched to a gene. This CDR3 has 16 amino acids. Looking up the rest from reference TRBV11-2 and TRBJ2-3 gives the full variable domain: EAGVAQSPRYKIIEKRQSVAFWCNPISGHATLYWYQQILGQGPKLLIQFQNNGVVDDSQLPKDRFSAERLKGVDSTLKIQPAKLEDSAVYLCASSFEIAGARDTQYFGPGTRLTVL.